This T cell receptor (beta chain) was sequenced in a study of T cell changes during pregnancy in multiple sclerosis. TCRdb keeps only in-frame clones here, not all; method: immunoSEQ multiplex PCR. Of about 15,000 clones listed, around 95% are singletons. The source material was peripheral blood, sampled in the third trimester of pregnancy. The TCR sequence derives from a female donor with multiple sclerosis, enrolled in a pregnancy study.

CDR3 region: CASSFSGELFF. The CDR3 bases are TGTGCCAGCAGTTTTAGCGGGGAGCTGTTTTTT. V usage is TRBV27 and J usage is TRBJ2-2; D not certain. The ends were cut back, 3 bases at V and 7 bases at J, with 3 bases in the middle. Germline values: CDR1 MNHEY, CDR2 SMNVEV (reference sequence). This CDR3 has 11 amino acids.